This TCR beta chain was captured in a study of blood T cell repertoires in COVID-19. CDR3 length equals 14 residues. Germline-derived CDR1 and CDR2 are SSHAT and FNYEAQ (reference sequence). Remarks on this clone: The germline gene is not matched at one end of the junction; a read error may be the cause.

Original processing notes: It was from reference gene primer amplification that nucleated cell counts were estimated. The method was immunoSEQ multiplex PCR; TCRdb's version includes in-frame clones alone and lacks a portion of them. That table is the source of V, J and clone size, and D and trimming were worked out from the DNA. Found here are 200,000 to 250,000 clones, approximately 80% of them singletons; the top ten hold over 9.5%. The TCR originated in a woman older than 75 with acute or convalescent COVID-19. Material for sequencing was peripheral blood. The chain joins TRBV7-7 to TRBJ2-7; D uncertain. DNA for the CDR3: TGTGCTAGCAGCCCCGGAACAGCAACCTACGAGCAGTACTTC. Amino acid sequence: CASSPGTATYEQYF.